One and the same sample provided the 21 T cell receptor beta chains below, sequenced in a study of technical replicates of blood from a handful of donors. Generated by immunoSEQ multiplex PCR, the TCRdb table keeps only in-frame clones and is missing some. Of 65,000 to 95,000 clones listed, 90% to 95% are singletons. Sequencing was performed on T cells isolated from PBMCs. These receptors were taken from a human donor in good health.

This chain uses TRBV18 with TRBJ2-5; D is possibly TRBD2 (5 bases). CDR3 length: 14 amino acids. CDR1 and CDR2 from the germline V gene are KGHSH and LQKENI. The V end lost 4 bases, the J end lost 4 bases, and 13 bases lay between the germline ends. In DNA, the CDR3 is TGTGCCAGCTCACTAGGGAGACGAGGAGAGACCCAGTACTTC. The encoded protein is CASSLGRRGETQYF.

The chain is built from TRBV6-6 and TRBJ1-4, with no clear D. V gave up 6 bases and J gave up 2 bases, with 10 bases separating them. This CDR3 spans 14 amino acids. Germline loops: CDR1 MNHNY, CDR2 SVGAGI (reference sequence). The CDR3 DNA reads TGTGCCAGCAGATTAACCGGGACTAATGAAAAACTGTTTTTT. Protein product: CASRLTGTNEKLFF.

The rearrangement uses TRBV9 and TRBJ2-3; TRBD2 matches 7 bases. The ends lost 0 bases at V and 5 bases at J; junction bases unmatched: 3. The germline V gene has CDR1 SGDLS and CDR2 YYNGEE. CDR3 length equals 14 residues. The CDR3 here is CASSVAGGRDTQYF. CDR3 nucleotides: TGTGCCAGCAGCGTAGCGGGAGGACGAGATACGCAGTATTTT.

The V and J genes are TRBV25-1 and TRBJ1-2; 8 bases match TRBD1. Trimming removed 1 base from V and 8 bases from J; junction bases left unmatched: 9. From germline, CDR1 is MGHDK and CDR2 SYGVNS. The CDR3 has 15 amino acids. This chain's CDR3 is CASSEFPGGSGGYTF. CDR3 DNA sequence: TGTGCCAGCAGTGAATTCCCAGGGGGCTCGGGAGGCTACACCTTC.

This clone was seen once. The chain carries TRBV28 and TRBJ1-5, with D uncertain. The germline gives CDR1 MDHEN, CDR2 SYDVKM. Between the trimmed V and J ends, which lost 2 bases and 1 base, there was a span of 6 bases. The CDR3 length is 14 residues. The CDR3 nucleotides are TGTGCCAGCAGTTTACGGGGAAGCAATCAGCCCCAGCATTTT. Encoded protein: CASSLRGSNQPQHF.

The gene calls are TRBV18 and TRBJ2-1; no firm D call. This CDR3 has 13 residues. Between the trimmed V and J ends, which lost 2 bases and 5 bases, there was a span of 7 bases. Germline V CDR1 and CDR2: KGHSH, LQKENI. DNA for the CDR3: TGTGCCAGCTCACCAGCGGCAAACAATGAGCAGTTCTTC. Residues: CASSPAANNEQFF.

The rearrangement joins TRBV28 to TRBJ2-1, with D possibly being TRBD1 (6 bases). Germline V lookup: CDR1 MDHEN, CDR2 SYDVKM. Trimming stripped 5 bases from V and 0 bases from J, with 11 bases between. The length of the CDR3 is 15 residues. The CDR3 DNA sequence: TGTGCCAGCAGTCTGACAGGACTCTCCTACAATGAGCAGTTCTTC. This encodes CASSLTGLSYNEQFF.

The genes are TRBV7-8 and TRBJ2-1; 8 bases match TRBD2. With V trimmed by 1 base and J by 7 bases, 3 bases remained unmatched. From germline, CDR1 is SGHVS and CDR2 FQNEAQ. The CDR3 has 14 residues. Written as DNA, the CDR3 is TGTGCCAGCAGCTTAGGGACTAGCTCGAATGAGCAGTTCTTC. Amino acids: CASSLGTSSNEQFF.

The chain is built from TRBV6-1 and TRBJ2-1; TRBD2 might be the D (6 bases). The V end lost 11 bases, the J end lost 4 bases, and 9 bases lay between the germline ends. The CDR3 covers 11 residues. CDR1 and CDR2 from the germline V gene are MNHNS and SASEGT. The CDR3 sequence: CAGGVYNEQFF. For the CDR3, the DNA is TGTGCCGGAGGGGTTTACAATGAGCAGTTCTTC.

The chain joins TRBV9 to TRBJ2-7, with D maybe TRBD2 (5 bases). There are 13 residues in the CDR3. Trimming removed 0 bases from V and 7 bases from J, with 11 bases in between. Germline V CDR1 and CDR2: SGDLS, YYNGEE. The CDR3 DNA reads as TGTGCCAGCAGCGTAGATAGCTCGGGGGAGCAGTACTTC. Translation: CASSVDSSGEQYF.

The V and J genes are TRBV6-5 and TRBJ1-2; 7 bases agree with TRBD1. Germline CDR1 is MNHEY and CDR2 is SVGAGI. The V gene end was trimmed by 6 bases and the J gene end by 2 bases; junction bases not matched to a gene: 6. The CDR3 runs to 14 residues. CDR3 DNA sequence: TGTGCCAGCAGGGGGACAGTGCCCAACTATGGCTACACCTTC. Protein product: CASRGTVPNYGYTF.

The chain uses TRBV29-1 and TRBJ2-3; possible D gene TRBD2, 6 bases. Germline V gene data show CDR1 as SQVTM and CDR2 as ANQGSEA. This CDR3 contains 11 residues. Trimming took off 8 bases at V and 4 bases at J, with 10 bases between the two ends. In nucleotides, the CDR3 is TGCAGCACGGGGGTCGCAGATACGCAGTATTTT. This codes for CSTGVADTQYF.

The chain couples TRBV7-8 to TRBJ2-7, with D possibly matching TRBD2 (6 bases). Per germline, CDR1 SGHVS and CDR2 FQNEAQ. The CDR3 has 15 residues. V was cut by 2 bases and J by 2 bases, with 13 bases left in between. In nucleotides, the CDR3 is TGTGCCAGCAGCTTAAGCAGAGGGAGGACCTACGAGCAGTACTTC. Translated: CASSLSRGRTYEQYF.

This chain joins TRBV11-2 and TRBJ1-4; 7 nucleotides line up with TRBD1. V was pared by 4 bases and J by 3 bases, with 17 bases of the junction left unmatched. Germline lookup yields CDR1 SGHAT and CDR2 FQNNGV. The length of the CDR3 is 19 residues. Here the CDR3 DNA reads TGTGCCAGCAGCTCACTGTCACAGGGGCGCCCGGTACCTAATGAAAAACTGTTTTTT. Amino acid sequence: CASSSLSQGRPVPNEKLFF.

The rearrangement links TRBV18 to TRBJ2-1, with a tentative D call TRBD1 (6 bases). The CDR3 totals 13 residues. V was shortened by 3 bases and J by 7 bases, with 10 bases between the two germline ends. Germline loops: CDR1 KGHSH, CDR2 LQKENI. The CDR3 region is CASSPGADNEQFF. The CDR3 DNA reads TGTGCCAGCTCACCGGGGGCGGATAATGAGCAGTTCTTC.

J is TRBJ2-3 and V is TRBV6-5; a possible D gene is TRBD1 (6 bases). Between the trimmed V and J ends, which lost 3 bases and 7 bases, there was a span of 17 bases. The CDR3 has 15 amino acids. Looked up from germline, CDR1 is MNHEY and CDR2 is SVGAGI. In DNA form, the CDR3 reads TGTGCCAGCAGTTATCAAGGGGGTTGGGGGAATACGCAGTATTTT. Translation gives CASSYQGGWGNTQYF.

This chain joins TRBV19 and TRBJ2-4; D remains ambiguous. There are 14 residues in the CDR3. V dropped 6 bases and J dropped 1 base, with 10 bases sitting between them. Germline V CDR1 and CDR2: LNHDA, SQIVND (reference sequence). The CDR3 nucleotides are TGTGCCAGTAGCACACCCGGGGCCAAAAACATTCAGTACTTC. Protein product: CASSTPGAKNIQYF.

The CDR3 is CASSYSQGATYGYTF. CDR3 DNA: TGTGCCAGCAGTTACTCACAGGGGGCAACCTATGGCTACACCTTC. The rearrangement joins TRBV6-5 to TRBJ1-2, with TRBD1 matching 9 bases. CDR3 length equals 15 residues. V was clipped by 0 bases and J by 4 bases; unmatched bases: 3. Per germline, CDR1 MNHEY and CDR2 SVGAGI.

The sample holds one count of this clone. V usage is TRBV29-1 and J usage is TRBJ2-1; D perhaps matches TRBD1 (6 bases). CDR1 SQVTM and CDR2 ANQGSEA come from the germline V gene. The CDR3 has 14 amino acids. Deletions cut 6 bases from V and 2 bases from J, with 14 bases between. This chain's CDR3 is CSVLDRNPYNEQFF. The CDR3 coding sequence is TGCAGCGTCCTCGACAGGAATCCCTACAATGAGCAGTTCTTC.

The CDR3 here is CASTWQMSTDTQYF. CDR3 DNA: TGTGCCAGTACCTGGCAGATGAGCACAGATACGCAGTATTTT. V usage is TRBV19 and J usage is TRBJ2-3, with D hard to call. The V and J ends lost 7 bases and 0 bases respectively, with 11 bases between them. This CDR3 spans 14 amino acids. Germline V gene sequence: CDR1 LNHDA, CDR2 SQIVND (reference sequence).

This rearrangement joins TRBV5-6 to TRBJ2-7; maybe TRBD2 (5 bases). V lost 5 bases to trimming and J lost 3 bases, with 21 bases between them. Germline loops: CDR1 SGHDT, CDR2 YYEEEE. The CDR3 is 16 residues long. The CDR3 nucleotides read TGTGCCAGCAGGTCGAGGGCGGGCCCACTCCTCTACGAGCAGTACTTC. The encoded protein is CASRSRAGPLLYEQYF.